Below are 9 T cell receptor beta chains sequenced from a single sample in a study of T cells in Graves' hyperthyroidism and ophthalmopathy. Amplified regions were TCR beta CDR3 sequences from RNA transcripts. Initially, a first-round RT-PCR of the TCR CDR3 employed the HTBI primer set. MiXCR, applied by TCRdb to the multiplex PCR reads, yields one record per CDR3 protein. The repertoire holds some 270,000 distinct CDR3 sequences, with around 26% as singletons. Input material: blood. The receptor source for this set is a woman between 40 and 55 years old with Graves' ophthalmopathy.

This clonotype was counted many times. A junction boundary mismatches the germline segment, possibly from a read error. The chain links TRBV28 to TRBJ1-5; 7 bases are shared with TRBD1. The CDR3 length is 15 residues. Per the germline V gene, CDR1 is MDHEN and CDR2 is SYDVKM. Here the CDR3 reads CASSLRGGGNQPQQF. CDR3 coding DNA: TGTGCCAGCAGTTTGCGGGGAGGGGGCAATCAGCCCCAGCAGTTT.

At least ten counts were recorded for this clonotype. The CDR3 DNA is TGTGCCAGCAGCTTAGTTGTACCGGGACAGGGGGTGAACGAGCAGTACTTC. It is translated as CASSLVVPGQGVNEQYF. V and J are TRBV7-8 and TRBJ2-7; 11 positions match TRBD1. V shed 1 base, J shed 5 bases, and the junction held 10 bases outside the gene matches. Germline V gene sequence: CDR1 SGHVS, CDR2 FQNEAQ. The CDR3 is made up of 17 amino acids.

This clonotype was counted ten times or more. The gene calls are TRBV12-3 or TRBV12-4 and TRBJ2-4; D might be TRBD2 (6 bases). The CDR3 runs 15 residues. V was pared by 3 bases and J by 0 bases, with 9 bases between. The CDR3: CASSLGGIAKNIQYF. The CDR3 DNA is TGTGCCAGCAGTTTGGGGGGTATAGCCAAAAACATTCAGTACTTC.

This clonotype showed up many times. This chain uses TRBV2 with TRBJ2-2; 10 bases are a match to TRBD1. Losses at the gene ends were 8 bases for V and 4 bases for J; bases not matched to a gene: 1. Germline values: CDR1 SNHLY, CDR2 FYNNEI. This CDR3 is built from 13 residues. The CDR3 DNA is TGTGCCAGCGACAGGGGGCCCACCGGGGAGCTGTTTTTT. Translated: CASDRGPTGELFF.

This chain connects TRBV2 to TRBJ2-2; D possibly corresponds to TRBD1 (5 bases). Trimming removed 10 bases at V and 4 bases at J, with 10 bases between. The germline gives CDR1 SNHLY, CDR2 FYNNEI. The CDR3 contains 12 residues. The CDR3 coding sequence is TGTGCCACCCCGGACACCACCGGGGAGCTGTTTTTT. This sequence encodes CATPDTTGELFF.

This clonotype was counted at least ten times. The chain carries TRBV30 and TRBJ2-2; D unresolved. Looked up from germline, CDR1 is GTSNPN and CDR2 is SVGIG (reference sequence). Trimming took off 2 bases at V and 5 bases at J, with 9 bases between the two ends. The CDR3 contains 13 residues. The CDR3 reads CAWSQRRTGELFF. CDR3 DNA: TGTGCCTGGAGTCAGCGTAGGACCGGGGAGCTGTTTTTT.

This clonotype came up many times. CDR3 nucleotide sequence: TGTGCCACCAGCAGATCTTATGACACCTCCAAAGGCGACGAGCAGTACTTC. This sequence encodes CATSRSYDTSKGDEQYF. V gene TRBV15 combines with J gene TRBJ2-7; the D is unclear. The CDR3 extends over 17 amino acids. Germline-derived CDR1 and CDR2 are LNHNV and YYDKDF (reference sequence). The ends were cut back, 2 bases at V and 5 bases at J, with 22 bases in the middle.

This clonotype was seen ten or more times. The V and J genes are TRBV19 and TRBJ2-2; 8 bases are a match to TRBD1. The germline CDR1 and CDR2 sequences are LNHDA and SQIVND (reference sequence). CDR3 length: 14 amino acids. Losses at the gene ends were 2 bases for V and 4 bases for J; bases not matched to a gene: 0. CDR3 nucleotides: TGTGCCAGTAGTATACAGGGGGCCACCGGGGAGCTGTTTTTT. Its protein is CASSIQGATGELFF.

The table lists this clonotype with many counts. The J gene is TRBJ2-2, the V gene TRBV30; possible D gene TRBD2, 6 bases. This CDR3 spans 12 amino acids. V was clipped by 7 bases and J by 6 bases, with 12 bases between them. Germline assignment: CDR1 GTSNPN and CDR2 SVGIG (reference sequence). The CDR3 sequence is CAFPRGAGELFF. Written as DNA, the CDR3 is TGTGCCTTCCCCCGCGGGGCCGGGGAGCTGTTTTTT.